This T cell receptor beta chain was observed in a study of blood T cells in healthy people across ages. Germline-derived CDR1 and CDR2 are MNHEY and SVGEGT. The CDR3 runs 15 residues. The germline V and J ends were trimmed by 0 bases and 8 bases, with 11 bases remaining between them. For the second PCR, which ran for about 7 to 11 cycles, a sample-barcoded 5' primer and a J-beta primer mix were used. Each CDR3 protein gets one entry after TCRdb re-called the 5' RACE reads with MiXCR. The sample holds roughly 800,000 distinct CDR3 sequences, roughly 25% seen once. The same data also contributed to another study, on T cells of mothers and their children.

The sample was blood. The TCR was taken from a boy aged 5-17 years in good health. The chain joins TRBV6-2 or TRBV6-3 to TRBJ2-6; D may match TRBD1 or TRBD2 (5 bases each). CDR3 sequence reads: CASSYSGTFTNVLTF. The CDR3 DNA reads as TGTGCCAGCAGTTACTCCGGGACCTTTACCAACGTCCTGACTTTC.